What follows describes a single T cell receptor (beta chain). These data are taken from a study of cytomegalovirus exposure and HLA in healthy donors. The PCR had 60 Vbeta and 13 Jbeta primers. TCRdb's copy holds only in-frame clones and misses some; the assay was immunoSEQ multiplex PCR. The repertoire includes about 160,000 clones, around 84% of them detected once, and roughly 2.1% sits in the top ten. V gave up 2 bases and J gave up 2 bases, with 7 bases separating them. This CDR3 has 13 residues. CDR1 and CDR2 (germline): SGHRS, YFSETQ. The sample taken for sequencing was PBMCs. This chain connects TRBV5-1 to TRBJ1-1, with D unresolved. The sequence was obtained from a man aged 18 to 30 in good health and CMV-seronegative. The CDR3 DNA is TGCGCCAGCAGCTTAGACTCTAACACTGAAGCTTTCTTT. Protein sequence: CASSLDSNTEAFF.